Presented here are 17 T cell receptor beta chains from one specimen sequenced in a study of blood T cell repertoires in COVID-19 (dated by TCRdb to 2020 to 2021). Libraries were built with the immunoSEQ multiplex PCR assay. TCRdb took this table from immuneACCESS and kept in-frame rearrangements with V and J called. Such tables lack part of the clones; where checked against another copy, unresolved V genes explain under half of the gap, and the rest is unexplained. The sample table holds 70,000 to 95,000 clones, of which approximately 75% were seen once. In total, the top ten clones hold about an eighth of the sample. Sequenced input: peripheral blood. The source is a human donor in a cohort sampled during active COVID-19.

CDR3 nucleotides: TGTGCCAGCAGCACAGACAGCTACACCGGGGAGCTGTTTTTT. Translated: CASSTDSYTGELFF. The V call is TRBV6-6, the J call TRBJ2-2, with D tentatively TRBD1 (5 bases). V gave up 6 bases and J gave up 3 bases, with 11 bases separating them. The germline V gene has CDR1 MNHNY and CDR2 SVGAGI (reference sequence). The CDR3 is made up of 14 amino acids.

The rearrangement uses TRBV4-2 and TRBJ2-3; 9 nucleotides agree with TRBD2. Germline CDR1 LGHNA, CDR2 YNFKEQ. Germline trimming cut 1 base from V and 5 bases from J; bases unmatched to any gene: 4. This CDR3 contains 15 residues. The CDR3 is CASSQALAGLDTQYF. The CDR3 region has the DNA TGTGCCAGCAGCCAAGCCCTAGCGGGGTTAGATACGCAGTATTTT.

The sample holds one count of this clone. The gene calls are TRBV4-3 and TRBJ2-2; 7 positions match TRBD2. The germline V gene has CDR1 LGHNA and CDR2 YSLEER. The CDR3 has 15 amino acids. Trimming removed 6 bases from V and 0 bases from J; junction bases left unmatched: 4. CDR3 sequence: CASRYGLANTGELFF. The CDR3, as DNA: TGCGCCAGCAGATATGGACTAGCGAACACCGGGGAGCTGTTTTTT.

J is TRBJ2-3 and V is TRBV9, with 11 nucleotides matching TRBD1. Trimming cost V 2 bases and J 4 bases; bases outside gene matches: 3. Germline CDR1 is SGDLS and CDR2 is YYNGEE. The CDR3 contains 15 residues. The CDR3 nucleotides are TGTGCCAGCAGCGTGGACAGGGGGCCGCCAGATACGCAGTATTTT. It codes for CASSVDRGPPDTQYF.

V and J are TRBV19 and TRBJ1-4; the D gene is possibly TRBD1 (5 bases). Between the trimmed V and J ends, which lost 7 bases and 0 bases, there was a span of 12 bases. The CDR3 is 15 amino acids. Germline V gene sequence: CDR1 LNHDA, CDR2 SQIVND (reference sequence). The CDR3 coding sequence is TGTGCCAGTAAGCGGAGGGGTGCAACTAATGAAAAACTGTTTTTT. Its translation: CASKRRGATNEKLFF.

This chain links TRBV27 with TRBJ1-1; 7 nucleotides line up with TRBD1. This CDR3 region has 13 residues. Germline V gene data show CDR1 as MNHEY and CDR2 as SMNVEV (reference sequence). The V and J ends lost 5 bases and 4 bases, in that order; junction bases with no gene match: 4. As DNA, the CDR3 is TGTGCCAGCAGTCCACAGGGGAGCACTGAAGCTTTCTTT. Amino acids: CASSPQGSTEAFF.

This clone was seen a handful of times. The chain joins TRBV7-9 to TRBJ1-2, with 7 nucleotides matching TRBD1. Germline V CDR1 and CDR2: SEHNR, FQNEAQ (reference sequence). Trimming at V came to 5 bases and at J to 8 bases, leaving 5 bases not matched to a gene. The CDR3 spans 12 residues. The CDR3 spells CASSTTGDGYTF. In DNA form, the CDR3 reads TGTGCCAGCAGCACAACAGGGGACGGCTACACCTTC.

In regard to this clone: At one of its ends the junction is not consistent with the germline gene, which may arise from a read error. This chain joins TRBV27 and TRBJ2-2; D uncertain. Germline CDR1 MNHEY, CDR2 SMNVEV (reference sequence). The CDR3 extends over 14 amino acids. CDR3: CASSLSPAAGELFF. The DNA for the CDR3 is TGTGCCAGCAGCTTATCCCCGGCAGCGGGGGAGCTGTTTTTT.

In nucleotides, the CDR3 is TGTGCCAGCAGGGCATTACAAGAGACCCAGTACTTC. This translates into CASRALQETQYF. The rearrangement uses TRBV2 and TRBJ2-5; D uncertain. Trimming left V 6 bases short and J 2 bases short, with 7 bases between. Germline lookup yields CDR1 SNHLY and CDR2 FYNNEI. CDR3 length: 12 amino acids.

This clone came up a few times. This rearrangement joins TRBV19 to TRBJ1-1; 10 positions match TRBD1. CDR3 length equals 14 residues. V shed 5 bases, J shed 4 bases, and the junction held 4 bases outside the gene matches. The germline gives CDR1 LNHDA, CDR2 SQIVND (reference sequence). This CDR3 reads CASSRQGAGTEAFF. CDR3 DNA: TGTGCCAGTAGTCGACAGGGGGCAGGCACTGAAGCTTTCTTT.

The gene calls are TRBV19 and TRBJ2-7; no clear D gene. The CDR3 consists of 11 residues. CDR1 and CDR2 (germline): LNHDA, SQIVND (reference sequence). V was shortened by 8 bases and J by 6 bases, with 11 bases between the two germline ends. CDR3 coding DNA: TGTGCCAGTGGAGCATTCCCCGAGCAGTACTTC. Protein: CASGAFPEQYF.

This rearrangement joins TRBV19 to TRBJ2-3, with 12 bases fitting TRBD2. After removal of 0 bases from V and 3 bases from J, the junction contained 10 bases not matched to a gene. Germline CDR1 is LNHDA and CDR2 is SQIVND (reference sequence). This CDR3 is built from 19 residues. The CDR3 nucleotides read TGTGCCAGTAGTATAGATCCCCTAGCGGGGGGGCCAAAGACAGATACGCAGTATTTT. Translated, it gives CASSIDPLAGGPKTDTQYF.

The chain couples TRBV6-5 to TRBJ2-7; D may be TRBD1 (5 bases). Germline V CDR1 and CDR2: MNHEY, SVGAGI. V gave up 8 bases and J gave up 4 bases, with 9 bases separating them. The CDR3 is made up of 11 amino acids. Written as DNA, the CDR3 is TGTGCCAGCGGGGCAGCTTACGAGCAGTACTTC. Translating it yields CASGAAYEQYF.

The CDR3 loop reads CASSRGQGRTEAFF. CDR3 DNA sequence: TGCGCCAGCAGTAGGGGACAGGGGAGGACTGAAGCTTTCTTT. This rearrangement joins TRBV5-1 to TRBJ1-1; 10 nucleotides align to TRBD1. J was trimmed by 5 bases and V by 5 bases; bases with no gene match: 6. The CDR3 covers 14 residues. Germline CDR1 reads SGHRS; CDR2 reads YFSETQ.

The V and J genes are TRBV30 and TRBJ1-2; 10 nucleotides line up with TRBD1. Germline-derived CDR1 and CDR2 are GTSNPN and SVGIG (reference sequence). The CDR3 totals 14 residues. V gave up 2 bases and J gave up 7 bases; unmatched junction bases: 7. The CDR3 reads CAWSFDRGRGGYTF. CDR3 sequence (DNA): TGTGCCTGGAGTTTTGACAGGGGGCGCGGTGGCTACACCTTC.

This sequence joins TRBV18 and TRBJ2-5; 8 bases are a match to TRBD2. The ends lost 3 bases at V and 1 base at J; junction bases unmatched: 4. The CDR3 is 15 amino acids. The germline V gene has CDR1 KGHSH and CDR2 LQKENI. The CDR3 DNA is TGTGCCAGCTCACCTCGGGGGGGATCCCAAGAGACCCAGTACTTC. It codes for CASSPRGGSQETQYF.

Here the CDR3 DNA reads TGTGCCAGCTCACCACCTGAGACAGGGGGCGACGATACGCAGTATTTT. This encodes CASSPPETGGDDTQYF. The genes are TRBV18 and TRBJ2-3; 10 nucleotides align to TRBD1. Germline-derived CDR1 and CDR2 are KGHSH and LQKENI. J lost 6 bases, V lost 0 bases, and 6 bases had no gene match. This CDR3 comprises 16 residues.